Listed here are 18 T cell receptor beta chains from one sample, sequenced in a study of OX40 agonist ivuxolimab in advanced cancers. The repertoire was sequenced with immunoSEQ multiplex PCR; TCRdb's copy has only in-frame clones and lacks some. Of some 98,000 clones in the sample, roughly 93% are singletons; the top ten hold about 0.3%. The sequencing here drew on CD4+ or CD8+ T cells sorted from blood, taken in a trial of the OX40 agonist ivuxolimab. The receptors were gathered from an adult with an advanced solid tumor such as melanoma, head and neck, liver or kidney cancer.

The CDR3 loop is CASSPTTGSGLAFF. In DNA form, the CDR3 reads TGTGCCAGCTCACCCACAACAGGGTCCGGTTTAGCTTTCTTT. This chain uses TRBV18 with TRBJ1-1; perhaps TRBD1 as D (6 bases). This CDR3 is built from 14 residues. Germline CDR1 KGHSH, CDR2 LQKENI. Trimming cost V 3 bases and J 10 bases, with 18 bases left between them.

The chain carries TRBV12-5 and TRBJ1-5; possible D gene TRBD1, 5 bases. CDR1 is LGHNT and CDR2 is FRNRAP in the germline V gene. The V gene lost 6 bases and the J gene lost 2 bases, with 26 bases spanning the gap. The CDR3 length is 19 residues. CDR3 DNA: TGTGCTAGTGGATGGATCGACCTACCACGCAGGGAGGGCAATCAGCCCCAGCATTTT. It encodes CASGWIDLPRREGNQPQHF.

The gene calls are TRBV7-3 and TRBJ2-5, with 10 bases matching TRBD2. This CDR3 comprises 16 residues. V dropped 2 bases and J dropped 5; count of bases not matched to a gene: 8. Germline V lookup: CDR1 SGHTA, CDR2 FQGTGA. CDR3 nucleotides: TGTGCCAGCAGCTTAGAGAGCGGGAGGGCTTGGGAGACCCAGTACTTC. Protein product: CASSLESGRAWETQYF.

This sequence joins TRBV18 and TRBJ1-2, with D maybe TRBD1 (5 bases). Germline assignment: CDR1 KGHSH and CDR2 LQKENI. The CDR3 has 15 residues. V was clipped by 3 bases and J by 3 bases, with 14 bases between them. This CDR3 reads CASSPGTDLDYGYTF. The DNA of the CDR3 is TGTGCCAGCTCACCCGGGACCGATCTTGACTATGGCTACACCTTC.

This rearrangement joins TRBV6-5 to TRBJ1-2; D might be TRBD1 (6 bases). Germline assignment: CDR1 MNHEY and CDR2 SVGAGI. Trimming stripped 5 bases from V and 10 bases from J, with 17 bases between. CDR3 length: 13 residues. The CDR3 nucleotides read TGTGCCAGCAGTCCCCTCACAGGGAGGGCCTACACCTTC. Protein: CASSPLTGRAYTF.

About this clone: One junction end disagrees with the germline gene, perhaps due to a read error. The sample has other DNA sequences that encode this CDR3 too. J is TRBJ1-5 and V is TRBV28; possible D gene TRBD1, 5 bases. Germline V gene lookup returns CDR1 MDHEN and CDR2 SYDVKM. The CDR3 totals 16 residues. For the CDR3, the DNA is TGCGCCAGCAGTTTAAAGAGGGGTTTGGGCAATCAGCCCCAGCATTTT. Amino acids: CASSLKRGLGNQPQHF.

This chain joins TRBV2 and TRBJ1-1, with unresolved D. CDR3 length equals 13 residues. V lost 7 bases and J lost 8, with 17 bases in between. In germline, CDR1 is SNHLY, CDR2 FYNNEI. As DNA, the CDR3 is TGTGCCAGCACAGAATCGGAGGGCACAGAAGCTTTCTTT. Translated, it gives CASTESEGTEAFF.

The chain carries TRBV6-5 and TRBJ1-6; D is unclear. Germline CDR1 reads MNHEY; CDR2 reads SVGAGI. Trimming removed 0 bases from V and 7 bases from J, with 10 bases in between. The CDR3 covers 15 residues. The CDR3 sequence is CASSYSTTANSPLHF. CDR3 in DNA: TGTGCCAGCAGTTACTCGACCACGGCCAATTCACCCCTCCACTTT.

This CDR3 is CASSSEIGVRDEKLFF. The CDR3 DNA reads TGTGCCAGCTCATCAGAGATTGGGGTCCGGGATGAAAAACTGTTTTTT. The rearrangement uses TRBV18 and TRBJ1-4; D is undetermined. V gave up 5 bases and J gave up 6 bases, with 19 bases separating them. This CDR3 has 16 residues. Germline CDR1 reads KGHSH; CDR2 reads LQKENI.

The rearrangement joins TRBV2 to TRBJ1-1, with D tentatively TRBD1 (6 bases). This CDR3 contains 15 residues. Trimming left V 1 base short and J 4 bases short, with 13 bases between. In germline, CDR1 is SNHLY, CDR2 FYNNEI. The CDR3 reads CASSEDGGGSTEAFF. CDR3 bases: TGTGCCAGCAGTGAAGACGGAGGGGGGAGCACTGAAGCTTTCTTT.

The rearrangement joins TRBV7-9 to TRBJ2-3, with 7 bases aligning to TRBD2. The CDR3 length is 18 residues. V lost 1 base and J lost 2; bases outside the gene matches: 12. From germline, CDR1 is SEHNR and CDR2 FQNEAQ (reference sequence). The CDR3 region is CASSLGAWWEGHTDTQYF. Written as DNA, the CDR3 is TGTGCCAGCAGCTTAGGGGCGTGGTGGGAGGGCCACACAGATACGCAGTATTTT.

V usage is TRBV6-8 and J usage is TRBJ2-1; D gene unclear. Trimming shortened V by 6 bases and J by 10 bases, and 7 bases separated the two germline ends. Germline CDR1 MNHGY, CDR2 SAAAGT. The length of the CDR3 is 10 residues. The CDR3 nucleotides read TGTGCCAGCAGCCGTCCCGAGCAGTTCTTC. As protein: CASSRPEQFF.

The chain links TRBV2 to TRBJ1-3; D unresolved. The germline gives CDR1 SNHLY, CDR2 FYNNEI. The CDR3 length is 17 residues. The ends were cut back, 6 bases at V and 0 bases at J, with 18 bases in the middle. CDR3 bases: TGTGCCAGCAGCGGAAACAGCTTTATCCTCTCTGGAAACACCATATATTTT. Residues: CASSGNSFILSGNTIYF.

The chain recombines TRBV18 with TRBJ1-2, with D unresolved. The ends were cut back, 2 bases at V and 5 bases at J, with 18 bases in the middle. The CDR3 runs 16 residues. Germline-derived CDR1 and CDR2 are KGHSH and LQKENI. CDR3 coding DNA: TGTGCCAGCTCACCAAGTATCACAGACTCTAGGTATGGCTACACCTTC. This codes for CASSPSITDSRYGYTF. The variable domain in full, with the rest retrieved from reference TRBV18 and TRBJ1-2, is NAGVMQNPRHLVRRRGQEARLRCSPMKGHSHVYWYRQLPEEGLKFMVYLQKENIIDESGMPKERFSAEFPKEGPSILRIQQVVRGDSAAYFCASSPSITDSRYGYTFGSGTRLTVV.

The V call is TRBV7-2, the J call TRBJ1-6; D unresolved. The CDR3 totals 17 residues. The germline V gene encodes CDR1 SGHTA and CDR2 FQGNSA. V shed 1 base and J shed 7 bases, with 17 bases lying between them. The DNA of the CDR3 is TGTGCCAGCAGCTTAGTCCCAGCTCGTGAGTTAAATTCACCCCTCCACTTT. Its protein product is CASSLVPARELNSPLHF.

The chain couples TRBV19 to TRBJ1-3, with unresolved D. From germline, CDR1 is LNHDA and CDR2 SQIVND (reference sequence). This CDR3 comprises 13 residues. Trimming stripped 5 bases from V and 4 bases from J, with 9 bases between. In nucleotides, the CDR3 is TGTGCCAGTAGTCCAATGACGGGAAACACCATATATTTT. It yields the protein CASSPMTGNTIYF.

The V gene is TRBV5-1, the J gene TRBJ1-4, with 8 positions matching TRBD1. There are 15 residues in the CDR3. CDR1 SGHRS and CDR2 YFSETQ come from the germline V gene. With V trimmed by 3 bases and J by 5 bases, 6 bases remained unmatched. The CDR3 loop is CASSSRTGRNEKLFF. The CDR3 DNA sequence: TGCGCCAGCAGCTCGAGGACAGGGCGGAATGAAAAACTGTTTTTT.

The gene calls are TRBV30 and TRBJ1-1; perhaps TRBD1 as D (5 bases). The CDR3 is 12 residues long. Deletions cut 3 bases from V and 11 bases from J, with 16 bases between. Germline CDR1 and CDR2: GTSNPN and SVGIG (reference sequence). The CDR3 loop is CAWSRVAGLAFF. CDR3 sequence (DNA): TGTGCCTGGAGCAGGGTAGCGGGTCTCGCTTTCTTT.